Below are 7 T cell receptor beta chains sequenced from a single sample in a study of T cell changes during pregnancy in multiple sclerosis. Sequencing was performed with immunoSEQ multiplex PCR; in TCRdb, only in-frame clones are kept and a portion is missing. This sample has just over 40,000 clones; about 89% occur once, and the top ten carry around 0.51%. Here the sequenced sample was CD4+ T cells from peripheral blood mononuclear cells, taken in the first trimester of pregnancy. Receptor source: a female donor with multiple sclerosis, enrolled in a pregnancy study.

The V gene is TRBV2, the J gene TRBJ2-1; TRBD1 might be the D (5 bases). CDR3 length equals 15 residues. Trimming shortened V by 4 bases and J by 5 bases, and 15 bases separated the two germline ends. Germline V lookup: CDR1 SNHLY, CDR2 FYNNEI. The CDR3 region is CASSGFRSRDNEQFF. The CDR3 DNA is TGTGCCAGCAGTGGTTTCAGGTCCAGGGACAATGAGCAGTTCTTC. Full variable domain (missing parts from reference TRBV2 and TRBJ2-1): EPEVTQTPSHQVTQMGQEVILRCVPISNHLYFYWYRQILGQKVEFLVSFYNNEISEKSEIFDDQFSVERPDGSNFTLKIRSTKLEDSAMYFCASSGFRSRDNEQFFGPGTRLTVL.

This chain links TRBV5-6 with TRBJ2-3, with 7 nucleotides matching TRBD2. Germline trimming cut 2 bases from V and 8 bases from J; bases unmatched to any gene: 14. Germline V lookup: CDR1 SGHDT, CDR2 YYEEEE. The CDR3 is 16 amino acids. CDR3 protein: CASSFFGGEPQGTQYF. CDR3 nucleotides: TGTGCCAGCAGCTTCTTTGGGGGGGAGCCCCAAGGTACGCAGTATTTT.

This rearrangement joins TRBV27 to TRBJ1-2; D may be TRBD1 (6 bases). The V gene lost 3 bases and the J gene lost 2 bases, with 19 bases spanning the gap. Looked up from germline, CDR1 is MNHEY and CDR2 is SMNVEV (reference sequence). The CDR3 runs to 17 residues. CDR3 amino acids: CASSFSSRTAENYGYTF. CDR3 sequence (DNA): TGTGCCAGCAGTTTCTCATCTCGGACAGCCGAGAACTATGGCTACACCTTC.

The chain carries TRBV6-6 and TRBJ1-4; 12 bases fit TRBD1. The germline CDR1 and CDR2 sequences are MNHNY and SVGAGI (reference sequence). Losses at the gene ends were 7 bases for V and 7 bases for J; bases not matched to a gene: 10. The CDR3 covers 16 residues. CDR3 amino acids: CASTAGQGALGEKLFF. CDR3 nucleotide sequence: TGTGCCAGCACCGCGGGACAGGGGGCGCTGGGTGAAAAACTGTTTTTT.

This chain links TRBV29-1 with TRBJ1-2; D not resolved. V was trimmed by 5 bases and J by 7 bases, leaving 17 bases between them. The CDR3 runs 13 residues. Germline CDR1 SQVTM, CDR2 ANQGSEA. CDR3: CSVSLTVLSGYTF. The CDR3 region has the DNA TGCAGCGTTTCCCTGACGGTACTATCTGGCTACACCTTC.

J is TRBJ2-7 and V is TRBV19; 7 nucleotides align to TRBD2. Germline CDR1 reads LNHDA; CDR2 reads SQIVND (reference sequence). The CDR3 has 16 residues. Losses at the gene ends were 2 bases for V and 3 bases for J; bases not matched to a gene: 10. In nucleotides, the CDR3 is TGTGCCAGTAGTATATCATCCGGGACTACGGACTACGAGCAGTACTTC. The encoded protein is CASSISSGTTDYEQYF.

The V and J genes are TRBV28 and TRBJ2-5; TRBD1 is a possible D gene (5 bases). The CDR3 loop spans 14 amino acids. Germline CDR1 reads MDHEN; CDR2 reads SYDVKM. Trimming shortened V by 8 bases and J by 0 bases, and 13 bases separated the two germline ends. In DNA form, the CDR3 reads TGTGCCAGCGGCTACTGGACAAACCAAGAGACCCAGTACTTC. Translating it yields CASGYWTNQETQYF.